This T cell receptor (beta chain) was recovered during a study of Tregs in tolerant kidney transplant recipients. The ends lost 6 bases at V and 7 bases at J; junction bases unmatched: 8. Germline loops: CDR1 MNHEY, CDR2 SVGAGI. CDR3 length equals 13 residues. Clones were sequenced by immunoSEQ multiplex PCR, and TCRdb holds only the in-frame ones, with some missing. The profile shows about 81,000 clones, 75% to 95% of them singletons. As to this clone: Its antigen remains unidentified.

Study results and caveats: Few patients were studied, so findings need validation in larger groups. Changing PCR primers prevented nucleotide comparison between some patients' samples. Tregs expanded with activated donor B cells seemed most donor-specific.

Mixed chimerism was transient after nonmyeloablative marrow transplants from related graft donors. CD4+CD25+CD127- Tregs, CD4+CD25- non-Tregs, CD4 and CD8 cells were sorted. This chain uses TRBV6-5 with TRBJ1-2, with TRBD1 matching over 7 bases. The sequencing used CD4+ T cells from blood (PBMCs), collected 24 months after the transplant. The clonotype was recovered from a human patient who received a combined kidney and bone marrow transplant. Some of the T cells may derive from the graft donor. The CDR3 loop reads CASRETGVGGYTF. CDR3 sequence (DNA): TGTGCCAGCAGAGAAACAGGGGTCGGTGGCTACACCTTC.